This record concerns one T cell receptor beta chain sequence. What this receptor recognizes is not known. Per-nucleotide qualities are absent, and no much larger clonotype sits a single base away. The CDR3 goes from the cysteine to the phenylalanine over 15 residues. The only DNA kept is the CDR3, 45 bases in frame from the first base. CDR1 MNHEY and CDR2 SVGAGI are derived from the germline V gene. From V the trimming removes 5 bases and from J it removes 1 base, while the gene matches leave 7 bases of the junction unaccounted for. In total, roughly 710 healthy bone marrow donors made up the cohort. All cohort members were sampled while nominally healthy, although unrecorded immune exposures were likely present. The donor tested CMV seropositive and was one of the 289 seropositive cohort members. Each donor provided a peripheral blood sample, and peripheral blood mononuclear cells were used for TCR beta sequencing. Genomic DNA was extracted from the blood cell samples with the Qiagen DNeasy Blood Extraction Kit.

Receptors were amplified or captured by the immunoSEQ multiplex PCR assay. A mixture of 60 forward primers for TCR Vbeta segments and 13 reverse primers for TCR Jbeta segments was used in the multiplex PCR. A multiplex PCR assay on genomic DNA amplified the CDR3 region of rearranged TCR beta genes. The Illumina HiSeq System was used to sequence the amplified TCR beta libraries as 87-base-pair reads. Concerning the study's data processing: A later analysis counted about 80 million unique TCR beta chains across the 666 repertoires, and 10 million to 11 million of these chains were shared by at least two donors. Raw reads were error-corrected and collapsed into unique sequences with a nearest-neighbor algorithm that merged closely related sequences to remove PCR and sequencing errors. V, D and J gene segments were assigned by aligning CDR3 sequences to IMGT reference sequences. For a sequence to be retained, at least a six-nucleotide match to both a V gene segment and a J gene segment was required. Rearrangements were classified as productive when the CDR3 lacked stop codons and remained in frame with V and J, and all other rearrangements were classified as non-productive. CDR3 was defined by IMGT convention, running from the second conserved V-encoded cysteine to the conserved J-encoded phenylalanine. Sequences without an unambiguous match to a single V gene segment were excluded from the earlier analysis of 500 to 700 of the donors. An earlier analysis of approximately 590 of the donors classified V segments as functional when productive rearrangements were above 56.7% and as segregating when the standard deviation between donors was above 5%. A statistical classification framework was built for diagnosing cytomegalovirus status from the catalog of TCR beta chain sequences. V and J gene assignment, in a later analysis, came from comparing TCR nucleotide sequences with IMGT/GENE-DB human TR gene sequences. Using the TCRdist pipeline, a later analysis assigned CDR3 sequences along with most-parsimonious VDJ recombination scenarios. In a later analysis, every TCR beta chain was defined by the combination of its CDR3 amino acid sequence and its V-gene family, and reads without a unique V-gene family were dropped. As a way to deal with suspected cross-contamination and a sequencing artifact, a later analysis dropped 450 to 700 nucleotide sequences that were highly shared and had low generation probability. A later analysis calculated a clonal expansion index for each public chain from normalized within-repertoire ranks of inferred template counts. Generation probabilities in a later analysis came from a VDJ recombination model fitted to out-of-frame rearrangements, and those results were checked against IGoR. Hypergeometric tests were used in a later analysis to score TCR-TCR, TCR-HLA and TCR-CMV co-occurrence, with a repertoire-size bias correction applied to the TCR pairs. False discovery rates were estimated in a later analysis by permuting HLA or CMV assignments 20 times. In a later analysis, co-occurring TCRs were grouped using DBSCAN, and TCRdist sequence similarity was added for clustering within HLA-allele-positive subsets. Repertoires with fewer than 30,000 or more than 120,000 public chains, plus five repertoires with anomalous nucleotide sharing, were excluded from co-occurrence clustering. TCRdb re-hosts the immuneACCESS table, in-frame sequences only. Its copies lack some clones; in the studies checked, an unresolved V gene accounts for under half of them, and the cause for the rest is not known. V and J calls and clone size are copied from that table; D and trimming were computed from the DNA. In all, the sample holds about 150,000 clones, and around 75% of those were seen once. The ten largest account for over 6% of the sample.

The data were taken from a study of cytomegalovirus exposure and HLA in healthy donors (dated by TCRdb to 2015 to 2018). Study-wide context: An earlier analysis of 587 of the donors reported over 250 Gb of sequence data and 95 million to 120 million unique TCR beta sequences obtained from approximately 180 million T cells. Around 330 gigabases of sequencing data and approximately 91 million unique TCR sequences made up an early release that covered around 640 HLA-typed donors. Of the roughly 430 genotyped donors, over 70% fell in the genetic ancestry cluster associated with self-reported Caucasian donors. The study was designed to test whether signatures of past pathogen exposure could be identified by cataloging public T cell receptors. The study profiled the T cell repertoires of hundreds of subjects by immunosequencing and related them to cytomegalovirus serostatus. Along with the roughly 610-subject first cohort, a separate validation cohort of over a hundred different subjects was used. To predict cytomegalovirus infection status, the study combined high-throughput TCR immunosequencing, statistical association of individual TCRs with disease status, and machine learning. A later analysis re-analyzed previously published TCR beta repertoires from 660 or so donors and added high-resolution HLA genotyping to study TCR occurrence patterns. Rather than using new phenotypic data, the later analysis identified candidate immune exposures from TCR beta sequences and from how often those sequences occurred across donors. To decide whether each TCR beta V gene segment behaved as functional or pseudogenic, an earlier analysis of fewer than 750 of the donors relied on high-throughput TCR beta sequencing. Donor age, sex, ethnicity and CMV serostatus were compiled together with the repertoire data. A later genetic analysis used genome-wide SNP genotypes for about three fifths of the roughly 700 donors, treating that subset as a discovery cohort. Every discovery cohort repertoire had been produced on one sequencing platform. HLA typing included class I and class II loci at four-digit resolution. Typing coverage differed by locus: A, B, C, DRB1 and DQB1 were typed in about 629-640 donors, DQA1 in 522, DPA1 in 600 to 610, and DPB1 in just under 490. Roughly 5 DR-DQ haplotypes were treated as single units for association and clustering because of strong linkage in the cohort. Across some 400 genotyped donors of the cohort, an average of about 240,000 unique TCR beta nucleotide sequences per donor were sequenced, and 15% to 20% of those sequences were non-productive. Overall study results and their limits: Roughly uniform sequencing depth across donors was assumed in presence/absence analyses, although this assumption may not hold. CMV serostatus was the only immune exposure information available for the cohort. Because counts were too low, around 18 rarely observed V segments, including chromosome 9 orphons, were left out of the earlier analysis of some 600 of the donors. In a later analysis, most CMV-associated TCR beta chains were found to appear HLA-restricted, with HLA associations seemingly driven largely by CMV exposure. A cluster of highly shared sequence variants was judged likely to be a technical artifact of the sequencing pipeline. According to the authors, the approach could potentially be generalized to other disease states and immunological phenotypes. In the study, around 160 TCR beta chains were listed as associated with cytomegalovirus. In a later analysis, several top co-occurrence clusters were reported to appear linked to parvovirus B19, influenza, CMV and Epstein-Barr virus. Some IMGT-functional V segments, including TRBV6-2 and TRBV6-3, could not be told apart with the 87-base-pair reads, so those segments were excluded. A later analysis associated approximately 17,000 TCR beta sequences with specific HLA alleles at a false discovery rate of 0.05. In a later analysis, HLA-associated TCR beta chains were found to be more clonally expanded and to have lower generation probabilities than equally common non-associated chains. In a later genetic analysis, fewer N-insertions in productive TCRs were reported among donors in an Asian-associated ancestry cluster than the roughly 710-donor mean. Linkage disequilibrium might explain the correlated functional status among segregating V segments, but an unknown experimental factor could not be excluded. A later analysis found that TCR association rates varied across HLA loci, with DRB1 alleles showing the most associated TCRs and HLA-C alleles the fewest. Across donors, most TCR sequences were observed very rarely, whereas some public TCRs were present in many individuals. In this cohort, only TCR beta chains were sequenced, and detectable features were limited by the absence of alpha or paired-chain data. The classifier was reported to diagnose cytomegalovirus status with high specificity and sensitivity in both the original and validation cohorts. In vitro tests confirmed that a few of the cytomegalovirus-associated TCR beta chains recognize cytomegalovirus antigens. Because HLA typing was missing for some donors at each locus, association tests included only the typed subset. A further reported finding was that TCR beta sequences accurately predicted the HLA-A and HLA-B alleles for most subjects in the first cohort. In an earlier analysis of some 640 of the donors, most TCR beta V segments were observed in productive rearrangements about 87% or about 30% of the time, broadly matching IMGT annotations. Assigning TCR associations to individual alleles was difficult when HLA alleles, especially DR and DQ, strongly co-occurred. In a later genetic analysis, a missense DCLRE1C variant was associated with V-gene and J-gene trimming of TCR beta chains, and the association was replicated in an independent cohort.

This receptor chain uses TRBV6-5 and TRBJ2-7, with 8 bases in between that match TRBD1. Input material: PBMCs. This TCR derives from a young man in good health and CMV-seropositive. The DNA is TGTGCCAGCAGTCTTGGGACAGGCCCTTCCTACGAGCAGTACTTC. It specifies CASSLGTGPSYEQYF.